The next 12 T cell receptor beta chains were all read from a single sample in a study of blood T cells in healthy people across ages. Together with a sample-barcoded 5' primer, a J-beta primer mix was included in a second PCR lasting roughly 6 to 12 cycles. MiXCR, applied by TCRdb to the 5' RACE reads, yields one record per CDR3 protein. Of some 1,800,000 distinct CDR3 sequences in the sample, around 40% were seen once. The material sequenced was blood. These receptors all come from a human donor in good health.

V gene TRBV4-3 combines with J gene TRBJ1-2, with TRBD1 as a possible D gene (5 bases). This CDR3 spans 15 amino acids. V was pared by 4 bases and J by 7 bases, with 19 bases between. CDR1 and CDR2 from the germline V gene are LGHNA and YSLEER. Written as DNA, the CDR3 is TGCGCCAGCAGCCCCTTAATCGAGGGGAGTGCTGGCTACACCTTC. Translated: CASSPLIEGSAGYTF.

V usage is TRBV20-1 and J usage is TRBJ2-4; D ambiguous. This CDR3 comprises 15 residues. With 5 bases removed from V and 0 bases from J, the gap between germline ends came to 14 bases. Germline V gene data show CDR1 as DFQATT and CDR2 as SNEGSKA (reference sequence). Here the CDR3 DNA reads TGCAGTGCTTTTCGGCTGGAGCGAGCCAAAAACATTCAGTACTTC. Encoded protein: CSAFRLERAKNIQYF.

This clonotype occurred many times. The chain links TRBV12-3 or TRBV12-4 to TRBJ2-7; TRBD1 aligns across 9 bases. Trimming took 3 bases from V and 0 from J; bases not matched to a gene: 3. The CDR3 length is 15 residues. This chain's CDR3 is CASSLGQGFSYEQYF. The CDR3 DNA is TGTGCCAGCAGTTTGGGACAGGGTTTCTCCTACGAGCAGTACTTC.

This clonotype was seen more than once but under ten times. The chain is built from TRBV28 and TRBJ2-4; D gene unclear. The end of the DNA fits TRBJ2-7 better, so the J call may be wrong. Looked up from germline, CDR1 is MDHEN and CDR2 is SYDVKM. This CDR3 has 14 amino acids. The CDR3 DNA reads as TGTGCCAGCAGTTTTGAGGAATACTCCTACGAGCAGTACTTC. It is translated as CASSFEEYSYEQYF.

This clonotype was recorded a few times. The V call is TRBV7-2, the J call TRBJ1-2; perhaps TRBD1 as D (5 bases). Trimming pared 5 bases from V and 1 base from J, leaving 17 bases between. This CDR3 is 16 amino acids long. Germline CDR1 and CDR2: SGHTA and FQGNSA. In DNA form, the CDR3 reads TGTGCCAGCAGCGAACGACGGGACGGAATTAACTATGGCTACACCTTC. This sequence encodes CASSERRDGINYGYTF.

The V gene is TRBV2, the J gene TRBJ1-1; D is unresolved. The CDR3 runs to 12 residues. CDR1 is SNHLY and CDR2 is FYNNEI in the germline V gene. V dropped 6 bases and J dropped 4 bases, with 9 bases sitting between them. CDR3 in DNA: TGTGCCAGCAGCCTCGACACCACTGAAGCTTTCTTT. Amino acid sequence: CASSLDTTEAFF.

This sequence joins TRBV29-1 and TRBJ2-1; D is unresolved. Germline V CDR1 and CDR2: SQVTM, ANQGSEA. Trimming pared 4 bases from V and 8 bases from J, leaving 6 bases between. The CDR3 totals 10 residues. CDR3 DNA: TGCAGCGTTGGGATGGATGAGCAGTTCTTC. Protein sequence: CSVGMDEQFF.

This clonotype was counted between two and nine times. The V call is TRBV27, the J call TRBJ1-2; TRBD1 agrees at 9 bases. V gave up 5 bases and J gave up 1 base; unmatched junction bases: 8. CDR3 size: 16 residues. Germline CDR1 is MNHEY and CDR2 is SMNVEV (reference sequence). This CDR3 is CASSEDRGAFNYGYTF. The CDR3 DNA reads TGTGCCAGCAGTGAGGACAGGGGAGCCTTTAACTATGGCTACACCTTC.

The chain is built from TRBV24-1 and TRBJ2-3; D may be TRBD1 (6 bases). V was trimmed by 4 bases and J by 2 bases, leaving 12 bases between them. Germline values: CDR1 KGHDR, CDR2 SFDVKD. The CDR3 runs to 15 residues. In nucleotides, the CDR3 is TGTGCCACCAGTGACGACAGGAACCCCACAGATACGCAGTATTTT. It yields the protein CATSDDRNPTDTQYF.

This clonotype was recorded only once. At one boundary the junction diverges from the germline segment, which might be a read error. The CDR3 sequence: CACSLGLATGELFF. CDR3 bases: TGTGCCTGCAGTTTGGGTTTGGCAACCGGGGAGCTGTTTTTT. The rearrangement joins TRBV12-3 or TRBV12-4 to TRBJ2-2, with unresolved D. CDR3 length: 14 residues.

This clonotype turned up a few times. The chain is built from TRBV11-3 and TRBJ1-2; possible D gene TRBD1, 5 bases. Germline-derived CDR1 and CDR2 are SGHNT and YENEEA. The V and J ends lost 5 bases and 3 bases respectively, with 19 bases between them. The CDR3 is 16 amino acids. CDR3 loop: CASSEPGSGGDYGYTF. CDR3 coding DNA: TGTGCCAGCAGCGAACCTGGTTCCGGGGGAGACTATGGCTACACCTTC.

To note about this clonotype: One end of the junction fails to match germline, which may point to a read error. This chain connects TRBV12-3 or TRBV12-4 to TRBJ2-5; 8 bases are a match to TRBD1. CDR3 length: 15 amino acids. The CDR3 spells CACSFVLDRGETQYF. The CDR3 bases are TGTGCCTGCAGTTTTGTCCTTGACAGGGGAGAGACCCAGTACTTC.